These 2 T cell receptor beta chains originate from one sample sequenced in a study of Tregs in tolerant kidney transplant recipients. The protocol was immunoSEQ multiplex PCR, while the TCRdb copy is restricted to in-frame clones and leaves out a portion. The sample carries about 77,000 clones, roughly 98% recorded once. This specimen consisted of CD4+ T cells from blood, obtained before the transplant. These receptors all stem from a human donor who received a combined kidney and bone marrow transplant.

This chain links TRBV7-2 with TRBJ2-2, with TRBD1 matching 10 bases. This CDR3 has 16 amino acids. Germline assignment: CDR1 SGHTA and CDR2 FQGNSA. Germline trimming cut 5 bases from V and 5 bases from J; bases unmatched to any gene: 8. In nucleotides, the CDR3 is TGTGCCAGCAGCCCCCAGACAGGGGGCTTAACCGGGGAGCTGTTTTTT. Protein: CASSPQTGGLTGELFF.

The chain employs TRBV4-3 and TRBJ2-3; D not resolved. V lost 1 base, J lost 5 bases, and 7 bases lay in between. Germline lookup yields CDR1 LGHNA and CDR2 YSLEER. This CDR3 contains 13 residues. CDR3 amino acids: CASSQVSEDTQYF. The CDR3 DNA sequence: TGCGCCAGCAGCCAAGTGTCAGAAGATACGCAGTATTTT.